The next 28 T cell receptor beta chains were all read from a single sample in a study of CD8 T cell repertoires and HIV-1 epitope variants. Antigen specificity for these receptors is unknown. The protocol was immunoSEQ multiplex PCR, while the TCRdb copy is restricted to in-frame clones and leaves out a portion. The sample shows roughly 5,700 clones, 66% of them seen only once. The sequenced material came from cultured CD8+ T cells derived from PBMCs. Every receptor here comes from a male donor with HIV.

The chain has TRBV28 and TRBJ2-7; TRBD2 is a possible D gene (6 bases). There are 15 residues in the CDR3. The germline CDR1 and CDR2 sequences are MDHEN and SYDVKM. V was trimmed by 5 bases and J by 7 bases, leaving 21 bases between them. The CDR3: CASSIIADSTKEQYF. The CDR3 coding sequence is TGTGCCAGCAGTATCATAGCGGATTCGACTAAGGAGCAGTACTTC. The full variable domain, its missing parts supplied by reference TRBV28 and TRBJ2-7, is DVKVTQSSRYLVKRTGEKVFLECVQDMDHENMFWYRQDPGLGLRLIYFSYDVKMKEKGDIPEGYSVSREKKERFSLILESASTNQTSMYLCASSIIADSTKEQYFGPGTRLTVT.

The chain recombines TRBV5-5 with TRBJ2-1; 10 nucleotides match TRBD2. Germline V gives CDR1 SGHKS, CDR2 YYEKEE (reference sequence). Trimming cost V 4 bases and J 2 bases; bases outside gene matches: 6. CDR3 size: 16 residues. CDR3 in amino acids: CASSVAGGPPYNEQFF. The CDR3 DNA follows: TGTGCCAGCAGCGTAGCGGGAGGCCCCCCCTACAATGAGCAGTTCTTC.

This clone was detected once. The V and J genes are TRBV11-3 and TRBJ2-3; 8 positions match TRBD2. CDR1 and CDR2 (germline): SGHNT, YENEEA. Unmatched junction bases numbered 7, after V lost 4 bases and J lost 1 base. This CDR3 region has 16 residues. The CDR3 sequence: CASSSPGLGGTDTQYF. The CDR3 DNA follows: TGTGCCAGCAGCTCGCCGGGACTAGGGGGCACAGATACGCAGTATTTT.

This chain's CDR3 is CASADPGGANVLTF. DNA of the CDR3: TGTGCCAGTGCGGACCCGGGTGGGGCCAACGTCCTGACTTTC. The chain has TRBV2 and TRBJ2-6, with D unclear. Trimming removed 9 bases at V and 3 bases at J, with 12 bases between. The CDR3 extends over 14 amino acids. CDR1 and CDR2 from the germline V gene are SNHLY and FYNNEI.

This clone was counted a few times. The chain carries TRBV28 and TRBJ2-7; D may be TRBD1 (6 bases). V was clipped by 1 base and J by 2 bases, with 9 bases between them. The CDR3 has 14 residues. CDR1 and CDR2 (germline): MDHEN, SYDVKM. CDR3 protein: CASSLSRGAYEQYF. The CDR3 DNA follows: TGTGCCAGCAGTTTATCCAGGGGAGCCTACGAGCAGTACTTC. Based on the CDR3 plus reference TRBV28 and TRBJ2-7, the full variable domain is DVKVTQSSRYLVKRTGEKVFLECVQDMDHENMFWYRQDPGLGLRLIYFSYDVKMKEKGDIPEGYSVSREKKERFSLILESASTNQTSMYLCASSLSRGAYEQYFGPGTRLTVT.

The rearrangement uses TRBV19 and TRBJ2-1, with 7 positions matching TRBD2. This CDR3 region has 15 residues. Germline V lookup: CDR1 LNHDA, CDR2 SQIVND (reference sequence). V gave up 1 base and J gave up 7 bases; unmatched junction bases: 7. The CDR3 coding sequence is TGTGCCAGTAGTATAGTACTAGCGAGCTTTAATGAGCAGTTCTTC. This sequence encodes CASSIVLASFNEQFF.

This chain links TRBV4-1 with TRBJ2-7; D remains ambiguous. The length of the CDR3 is 8 residues. Looked up from germline, CDR1 is MGHRA and CDR2 is YSYEKL. CDR3 sequence reads: CASSQESV. The DNA for the CDR3 is TGCGCCAGCAGCCAAGAGTCGGTC.

J is TRBJ2-1 and V is TRBV5-6; TRBD1 matches 10 bases. Unmatched junction bases numbered 2, after V lost 0 bases and J lost 2 bases. Germline assignment: CDR1 SGHDT and CDR2 YYEEEE. There are 16 residues in the CDR3. The CDR3 protein is CASSLGQGATYNEQFF. CDR3 coding DNA: TGTGCCAGCAGCTTGGGACAGGGGGCCACCTACAATGAGCAGTTCTTC.

This clone was counted only a few times. The chain employs TRBV7-9 and TRBJ1-1; D is unresolved. Germline-derived CDR1 and CDR2 are SEHNR and FQNEAQ (reference sequence). The CDR3 extends over 13 amino acids. Trimming shortened V by 1 base and J by 3 bases, and 6 bases separated the two germline ends. In DNA form, the CDR3 reads TGTGCCAGCAGCTTAGGTGGGGACACTGAAGCTTTCTTT. Translated: CASSLGGDTEAFF.

V usage is TRBV7-8 and J usage is TRBJ2-6; TRBD2 agrees at 8 bases. The V gene's germline CDR1 is SGHVS and CDR2 FQNEAQ. V lost 5 bases and J lost 2; bases outside the gene matches: 14. CDR3 length: 19 amino acids. This CDR3 reads CASSPTSGSLLTGANVLTF. The CDR3 nucleotides are TGTGCCAGCAGCCCTACTAGCGGTAGCCTCCTGACTGGGGCCAACGTCCTGACTTTC.

This chain uses TRBV6-1 with TRBJ1-1; TRBD1 matches 7 bases. J gave up 4 bases and V 6 bases, and 8 bases lay outside the gene matches. Per germline, CDR1 MNHNS and CDR2 SASEGT. The CDR3 is 14 residues long. CDR3 coding DNA: TGTGCCAGCAGCCAACCGACAGGGATCACTGAAGCTTTCTTT. Its translation is CASSQPTGITEAFF.

V usage is TRBV7-9 and J usage is TRBJ2-7; no reliable D call. The CDR3 totals 13 residues. With 3 bases removed from V and 0 bases from J, the gap between germline ends came to 6 bases. Germline V gene sequence: CDR1 SEHNR, CDR2 FQNEAQ (reference sequence). The CDR3 is CASSFVSSYEQYF. The CDR3 DNA reads as TGTGCCAGCAGCTTCGTCAGCTCCTACGAGCAGTACTTC. Looking up the rest from reference TRBV7-9 and TRBJ2-7 gives the full variable domain: DTGVSQNPRHKITKRGQNVTFRCDPISEHNRLYWYRQTLGQGPEFLTYFQNEAQLEKSRLLSDRFSAERPKGSFSTLEIQRTEQGDSAMYLCASSFVSSYEQYFGPGTRLTVT.

In its sample, this clone ranks as medium-sized (0.01 to 0.1%). The chain is built from TRBV19 and TRBJ2-2; no firm D call. Germline-derived CDR1 and CDR2 are LNHDA and SQIVND (reference sequence). V shed 3 bases and J shed 4 bases, with 9 bases lying between them. The CDR3 sequence is 14 residues long. In nucleotides, the CDR3 is TGTGCCAGTAGTATTAGAGGATCCACCGGGGAGCTGTTTTTT. This encodes CASSIRGSTGELFF.

This chain joins TRBV5-8 and TRBJ2-5; D is perhaps TRBD2 (6 bases). Germline loops: CDR1 SGHTS, CDR2 YDEGEE. CDR3 size: 18 residues. Trimming cost V 0 bases and J 4 bases, with 22 bases left between them. The CDR3 reads CASSLERLADPGAETQYF. In DNA, the CDR3 is TGTGCCAGCAGCTTGGAAAGGTTAGCGGACCCGGGAGCAGAGACCCAGTACTTC.

CDR3 in amino acids: CASSPTALGETQYF. DNA for the CDR3: TGTGCCAGCAGTCCAACCGCCCTGGGAGAGACCCAGTACTTC. This chain uses TRBV28 with TRBJ2-5; D is ambiguous. Germline assignment: CDR1 MDHEN and CDR2 SYDVKM. V lost 5 bases and J 4 bases, leaving 14 bases between the germline ends. There are 14 residues in the CDR3.

V and J are TRBV6-5 and TRBJ2-2; D might be TRBD2 (6 bases). Germline V gene data show CDR1 as MNHEY and CDR2 as SVGAGI. This CDR3 has 15 residues. V was pared by 5 bases and J by 6 bases, with 16 bases between. CDR3 residues: CASSPPTSGAGELFF. The CDR3 DNA reads TGTGCCAGCAGTCCCCCGACTAGTGGGGCCGGGGAGCTGTTTTTT.

This clone was seen more than once but under ten times. The rearrangement uses TRBV6-1 and TRBJ2-7; possibly TRBD1 for D (6 bases). V was shortened by 4 bases and J by 3 bases, with 13 bases between the two germline ends. Germline V gives CDR1 MNHNS, CDR2 SASEGT. This CDR3 contains 14 residues. This chain's CDR3 is CASSARDNGYEQYF. The CDR3 DNA reads as TGTGCCAGCAGTGCTCGGGACAACGGCTACGAGCAGTACTTC.

The chain links TRBV10-1 to TRBJ1-1; D is perhaps TRBD1 (6 bases). V was cut by 6 bases and J by 4 bases, with 9 bases left in between. The CDR3 contains 12 residues. Germline V lookup: CDR1 WNHNN, CDR2 SYGVQD (reference sequence). The CDR3 nucleotides are TGCGCCAGCAGCGCAGGGGTCACTGAAGCTTTCTTT. Translation: CASSAGVTEAFF.

This clone appeared a few times. This chain uses TRBV9 with TRBJ1-5; D gene ambiguous. From germline, CDR1 is SGDLS and CDR2 YYNGEE. CDR3 size: 13 residues. The V and J ends lost 0 bases and 5 bases respectively, with 6 bases between them. CDR3 residues: CASSVEDYQPQHF. The CDR3 nucleotides are TGTGCCAGCAGCGTAGAGGATTATCAGCCCCAGCATTTT.

This chain connects TRBV12-2 to TRBJ2-7. TRBV12-2 is annotated as a pseudogene. The CDR3 contains 16 residues. In nucleotides, the CDR3 is TGTGCAAGTCGCAAGTGTATACCGGGCCGCACCTACGAGCAGTACTTC. Translating it yields CASRKCIPGRTYEQYF.

The rearrangement links TRBV4-1 to TRBJ1-2; TRBD1 matches 8 bases. The V and J ends lost 0 bases and 4 bases, in that order; junction bases with no gene match: 10. Germline V lookup: CDR1 MGHRA, CDR2 YSYEKL. This CDR3 region has 17 residues. The CDR3: CASSQDPQGAQSYGYTF. DNA of the CDR3: TGCGCCAGCAGCCAAGATCCGCAGGGGGCGCAAAGCTATGGCTACACCTTC.

This chain uses TRBV25-1 with TRBJ1-1; 9 positions match TRBD1. The CDR3 is made up of 15 amino acids. Germline values: CDR1 MGHDK, CDR2 SYGVNS. Trimming at V came to 3 bases and at J to 3 bases, leaving 5 bases not matched to a gene. For the CDR3, the DNA is TGTGCCAGCAGTGACGGGACAGGGTTTTACACTGAAGCTTTCTTT. This translates into CASSDGTGFYTEAFF.

The sample holds a few counts of this clone. The V call is TRBV13, the J call TRBJ2-2; 10 nucleotides match TRBD2. The J segment lost 4 bases and the V segment lost 0 bases, leaving 5 bases of the junction unmatched. Per the germline V gene, CDR1 is PRHDT and CDR2 is FYEKMQ (reference sequence). The CDR3 is made up of 17 amino acids. CDR3 residues: CASSLGWASGSTGELFF. The CDR3 region has the DNA TGTGCCAGCAGCTTAGGTTGGGCTAGCGGGAGCACCGGGGAGCTGTTTTTT.

The rearrangement joins TRBV4-3 to TRBJ2-3; 9 positions match TRBD2. J was trimmed by 6 bases and V by 0 bases; bases with no gene match: 10. This CDR3 has 17 amino acids. The germline gives CDR1 LGHNA, CDR2 YSLEER. The CDR3 protein is CASSQDPPSGGSDTQYF. CDR3 DNA sequence: TGCGCCAGCAGCCAAGATCCCCCAAGCGGGGGGTCGGATACGCAGTATTTT.

J is TRBJ2-5 and V is TRBV5-6; D is perhaps TRBD1 (5 bases). Germline V lookup: CDR1 SGHDT, CDR2 YYEEEE. The CDR3 is 15 residues long. The germline V and J ends were trimmed by 0 bases and 2 bases, with 11 bases remaining between them. The CDR3 DNA is TGTGCCAGCAGCTTGGTATCACAGGCACAAGAGACCCAGTACTTC. This translates into CASSLVSQAQETQYF.

This clone has only a few counts. The V gene is TRBV7-6, the J gene TRBJ2-1, with 7 positions matching TRBD2. Germline-derived CDR1 and CDR2 are SGHVS and FNYEAQ. The CDR3 is made up of 16 amino acids. J was trimmed by 1 base and V by 5 bases; bases with no gene match: 8. The CDR3 is CASSPTLADSYNEQFF. For the CDR3, the DNA is TGTGCCAGCAGCCCTACTCTAGCGGATTCCTACAATGAGCAGTTCTTC. The whole variable domain, remainder taken from reference TRBV7-6 and TRBJ2-1, is GAGVSQSPRYKVTKRGQDVALRCDPISGHVSLYWYRQALGQGPEFLTYFNYEAQQDKSGLPNDRFSAERPEGSISTLTIQRTEQRDSAMYRCASSPTLADSYNEQFFGPGTRLTVL.

CDR3 region: CASSLGQGLLGYTF. The CDR3 region has the DNA TGTGCCAGCAGCCTAGGACAGGGACTGTTGGGCTACACCTTC. The gene calls are TRBV2 and TRBJ1-2; 8 positions match TRBD1. Germline CDR1 SNHLY, CDR2 FYNNEI. This CDR3 comprises 14 residues. Losses at the gene ends were 6 bases for V and 8 bases for J; bases not matched to a gene: 11.

The chain employs TRBV2 and TRBJ1-1; D gene uncertain. Between the trimmed V and J ends, which lost 2 bases and 6 bases, there was a span of 16 bases. This CDR3 region has 15 residues. Looked up from germline, CDR1 is SNHLY and CDR2 is FYNNEI. CDR3 coding DNA: TGTGCCAGCAGTGAACGAGCAATGGGGAGCGCTGAAGCTTTCTTT. Translated: CASSERAMGSAEAFF.